The 31 T cell receptor beta chains in this list originate from one sample, sequenced in a study of blood T cell repertoires in COVID-19. Produced via immunoSEQ multiplex PCR; TCRdb's table is partial and in-frame only. The sample lists 210,000 or so clones, 84% seen once, with 5.1% in the top ten. Sequencing was carried out using peripheral blood. These receptors came from a woman between 65 and 79 years old with active or convalescent COVID-19.

The chain has TRBV10-3 and TRBJ2-7; the match to TRBD2 covers 7 bases. J gave up 3 bases and V 11 bases, and 7 bases lay outside the gene matches. The CDR3 is made up of 12 amino acids. Germline V lookup: CDR1 ENHRY, CDR2 SYGVKD. The CDR3 spells CAGGAGVYEQYF. The CDR3 nucleotides are TGTGCCGGCGGCGCGGGAGTCTACGAGCAGTACTTC.

The chain combines TRBV12-5 with TRBJ2-3; D not certain. The germline CDR1 and CDR2 sequences are LGHNT and FRNRAP. Trimming shortened V by 5 bases and J by 4 bases, and 13 bases separated the two germline ends. This CDR3 is built from 14 residues. CDR3 sequence reads: CASGAAVEADTQYF. For the CDR3, the DNA is TGTGCTAGTGGTGCAGCCGTAGAGGCAGATACGCAGTATTTT.

The chain employs TRBV19 and TRBJ2-3, with 8 bases aligning to TRBD2. The CDR3 consists of 16 residues. V gave up 5 bases and J gave up 0 bases; unmatched junction bases: 7. Germline V gives CDR1 LNHDA, CDR2 SQIVND (reference sequence). CDR3 region: CASSPGTSRSTDTQYF. DNA of the CDR3: TGTGCCAGTAGTCCTGGGACTAGTAGGAGCACAGATACGCAGTATTTT.

The V gene is TRBV3-1 (or the pseudogene TRBV3-2), the J gene TRBJ2-7; TRBD2 is a possible D gene (6 bases). The V end was cut by 0 bases, the J end by 0 bases, with 15 bases between. The germline V gene encodes CDR1 LGHDT and CDR2 YNNKEL (reference sequence). The CDR3 is 17 residues long. Here the CDR3 reads CASSQDPSGRSSYEQYF. The CDR3 nucleotides read TGTGCCAGCAGCCAAGATCCGAGCGGGCGGAGCTCCTACGAGCAGTACTTC.

The V call is TRBV5-1, the J call TRBJ1-1, with TRBD1 as a possible D gene (6 bases). V was pared by 5 bases and J by 1 base, with 12 bases between. The CDR3 contains 14 residues. In germline, CDR1 is SGHRS, CDR2 YFSETQ. The CDR3 DNA follows: TGCGCCAGCAGTTGGGGGCTACCGAACACTGAAGCTTTCTTT. Translation gives CASSWGLPNTEAFF.

The chain has TRBV27 and TRBJ1-6; 9 bases fit TRBD1. The CDR3 length is 17 residues. Germline-derived CDR1 and CDR2 are MNHEY and SMNVEV (reference sequence). J lost 5 bases, V lost 3 bases, and 8 bases had no gene match. CDR3 sequence: CASSLNQGDRDNSPLHF. The CDR3 region has the DNA TGTGCCAGCAGTTTGAATCAGGGGGACAGGGATAATTCACCCCTCCACTTT.

The chain employs TRBV28 and TRBJ2-1; TRBD2 matches 10 bases. Germline CDR1 reads MDHEN; CDR2 reads SYDVKM. The V segment lost 8 bases and the J segment 8 bases; nucleotides outside the gene matches: 9. This CDR3 has 14 residues. CDR3 sequence reads: CASWASGRGDEQFF. Written as DNA, the CDR3 is TGTGCCAGCTGGGCTAGCGGGAGAGGGGATGAGCAGTTCTTC. Combining the CDR3 with reference TRBV28 and TRBJ2-1 gives the whole variable domain DVKVTQSSRYLVKRTGEKVFLECVQDMDHENMFWYRQDPGLGLRLIYFSYDVKMKEKGDIPEGYSVSREKKERFSLILESASTNQTSMYLCASWASGRGDEQFFGPGTRLTVL.

This clone was seen once. The chain combines TRBV28 with TRBJ2-7, with a possible D match to TRBD1 (6 bases). Trimming removed 5 bases at V and 2 bases at J, with 28 bases between. This CDR3 contains 19 residues. From germline, CDR1 is MDHEN and CDR2 SYDVKM. The CDR3 is CASSPPLPPGHPSTYEQYF. The CDR3 DNA is TGTGCCAGCAGTCCACCTCTTCCTCCGGGACACCCGTCCACCTACGAGCAGTACTTC.

This clone was picked up a small number of times. The rearrangement uses TRBV6-5 and TRBJ2-3, with 8 bases matching TRBD2. The CDR3 runs to 15 residues. The junction had 6 bases not matched to a gene; V was cut back by 6 bases and J by 1 base. CDR1 is MNHEY and CDR2 is SVGAGI in the germline V gene. CDR3 region: CASRPLAEGTDTQYF. The CDR3 region has the DNA TGTGCCAGCAGGCCACTAGCGGAAGGCACAGATACGCAGTATTTT.

This chain connects TRBV11-2 to TRBJ2-1, with TRBD2 matching over 9 bases. The CDR3 loop spans 14 amino acids. In germline, CDR1 is SGHAT, CDR2 FQNNGV. V trimming: 4 bases; J trimming: 6 bases; junction bases outside the gene matches: 4. The CDR3: CASSWGLAFNEQFF. Written as DNA, the CDR3 is TGTGCCAGCAGCTGGGGACTAGCTTTCAATGAGCAGTTCTTC.

The CDR3 region has the DNA TGTGCCAGTAGTATGCAAGGACAGATCTCCTACGAGCAGTACTTC. Amino acids: CASSMQGQISYEQYF. The chain carries TRBV19 and TRBJ2-7; possible D gene TRBD1, 6 bases. This CDR3 is 15 amino acids long. The germline gives CDR1 LNHDA, CDR2 SQIVND (reference sequence). V lost 3 bases to trimming and J lost 0 bases, with 12 bases between them.

This clone was seen once. The CDR3 DNA follows: TGTGCCAGCAGCCAGGACAGGGTAATAGATGAGCAGTTCTTC. It encodes CASSQDRVIDEQFF. V and J are TRBV11-2 and TRBJ2-1, with TRBD1 matching 8 bases. Germline CDR1 SGHAT, CDR2 FQNNGV. CDR3 size: 14 residues. The V and J ends lost 5 bases and 8 bases, in that order; junction bases with no gene match: 8.

V usage is TRBV3-1 (or the pseudogene TRBV3-2) and J usage is TRBJ1-1; D is uncertain. Per the germline V gene, CDR1 is LGHDT and CDR2 is YNNKEL (reference sequence). Trimming took off 1 base at V and 0 bases at J, with 9 bases between the two ends. The CDR3 is made up of 15 amino acids. The DNA for the CDR3 is TGTGCCAGCAGCCAAGCGAGGCCTATGAACACTGAAGCTTTCTTT. This codes for CASSQARPMNTEAFF.

V is TRBV28 and J is TRBJ1-1, with D tentatively TRBD1 (6 bases). This CDR3 is built from 14 residues. The V gene's germline CDR1 is MDHEN and CDR2 SYDVKM. V lost 5 bases to trimming and J lost 7 bases, with 17 bases between them. As DNA, the CDR3 is TGTGCCAGCAGTAAACAGGGTTCTTCGGGTGAAGCTTTCTTT. Protein: CASSKQGSSGEAFF.

The chain carries TRBV24-1 and TRBJ2-1, with 12 bases that match TRBD2. The CDR3 covers 17 residues. CDR1 and CDR2 (germline): KGHDR, SFDVKD. The ends lost 2 bases at V and 7 bases at J; junction bases unmatched: 8. Here the CDR3 reads CATSDSPTSGRRNEQFF. The CDR3 coding sequence is TGTGCCACCAGTGATTCCCCGACTAGCGGGAGACGGAATGAGCAGTTCTTC.

The chain is built from TRBV18 and TRBJ2-3, with a weak D call TRBD2 (6 bases). Trimming pared 1 base from V and 0 bases from J, leaving 11 bases between. The CDR3 runs to 16 residues. Germline assignment: CDR1 KGHSH and CDR2 LQKENI. The DNA for the CDR3 is TGTGCCAGCTCACCACGGAATAGCGGTAGCACAGATACGCAGTATTTT. As protein: CASSPRNSGSTDTQYF.

This chain connects TRBV9 to TRBJ2-2, with a weak D call TRBD2 (5 bases). Germline V lookup: CDR1 SGDLS, CDR2 YYNGEE. Deletions cut 4 bases from V and 4 bases from J, with 14 bases between. CDR3 size: 15 residues. The DNA for the CDR3 is TGTGCCAGCAGCCCTCGCCCTGAGGGCACCGGGGAGCTGTTTTTT. This translates into CASSPRPEGTGELFF.

The chain is built from TRBV6-5 and TRBJ1-2, with 7 bases fitting TRBD1. Germline loops: CDR1 MNHEY, CDR2 SVGAGI. This CDR3 is built from 14 residues. The V gene end was trimmed by 9 bases and the J gene end by 5 bases; junction bases not matched to a gene: 12. CDR3 sequence: CASLPGTVFYGYTF. The CDR3 coding sequence is TGTGCCAGTTTGCCCGGGACAGTTTTTTATGGCTACACCTTC.

The chain has TRBV6-4 and TRBJ1-6, with TRBD1 identical over 7 bases. Germline values: CDR1 MRHNA, CDR2 SNTAGT. The CDR3 sequence is 13 residues long. After removal of 6 bases from V and 12 bases from J, the junction contained 8 bases not matched to a gene. CDR3 in amino acids: CASSGNRGEPLHF. Here the CDR3 DNA reads TGTGCCAGCAGCGGGAACAGGGGAGAACCCCTCCACTTT.

The rearrangement links TRBV21-1 to TRBJ2-7; the table's D call TRBD2 went unverified against the DNA. TRBV21-1 is a known pseudogene. The CDR3 runs to 16 residues. CDR3 sequence (DNA): TGTGCCAGCAGCAAAGAGAGAGGCAGGACTACCTACGAGCAGTACTTC. Its translation: CASSKERGRTTYEQYF.

V usage is TRBV7-8 and J usage is TRBJ2-1; D is unresolved. The V end was cut by 5 bases, the J end by 8 bases, with 7 bases between. From germline, CDR1 is SGHVS and CDR2 FQNEAQ. The CDR3 spans 11 residues. The chain's CDR3 is CASSRADEQFF. In nucleotides, the CDR3 is TGTGCCAGCAGCCGGGCTGATGAGCAGTTCTTC.

V and J are TRBV5-1 and TRBJ2-6; TRBD1 matches 7 bases. CDR3 length: 17 amino acids. CDR1 is SGHRS, CDR2 YFSETQ, per germline. V lost 2 bases and J lost 0; bases outside the gene matches: 5. The CDR3 protein is CASSFGQASSGANVLTF. The CDR3 DNA follows: TGCGCCAGCAGCTTCGGACAGGCCAGCTCTGGGGCCAACGTCCTGACTTTC.

The rearrangement joins TRBV5-1 to TRBJ2-3; TRBD2 matches 15 bases. Germline trimming cut 4 bases from V and 3 bases from J; bases unmatched to any gene: 9. The germline V gene encodes CDR1 SGHRS and CDR2 YFSETQ. CDR3 length: 18 residues. CDR3: CASSLGLAGGVGTDTQYF. The CDR3 DNA reads as TGCGCCAGCAGCCTGGGACTAGCGGGAGGTGTAGGAACAGATACGCAGTATTTT.

The V gene is TRBV19, the J gene TRBJ2-7; perhaps TRBD2 as D (7 bases). The CDR3 length is 15 residues. V lost 4 bases and J 2 bases, leaving 15 bases between the germline ends. CDR1 LNHDA and CDR2 SQIVND come from the germline V gene (reference sequence). Here the CDR3 DNA reads TGTGCCAGTAGTAAACAGGGAGGGCCAGCCTACGAGCAGTACTTC. Translation gives CASSKQGGPAYEQYF.

The chain couples TRBV6-1 to TRBJ1-2; weak D call: TRBD1 (5 bases). The CDR3 runs to 11 residues. The germline CDR1 and CDR2 sequences are MNHNS and SASEGT. The V gene lost 4 bases and the J gene lost 13 bases, with 13 bases spanning the gap. CDR3 loop: CASSVAGHCTF. The DNA for the CDR3 is TGTGCCAGCAGTGTAGCCGGACATTGCACCTTC.

The CDR3 bases are TGCGCCAGCAGCGTATCCGGACAATTTAATTCACCCCTCCACTTT. Its protein is CASSVSGQFNSPLHF. The gene calls are TRBV5-1 and TRBJ1-6; possibly TRBD1 for D (5 bases). Germline CDR1 reads SGHRS; CDR2 reads YFSETQ. V shed 4 bases and J shed 6 bases, with 14 bases lying between them. This CDR3 is 15 amino acids long.

This chain connects TRBV5-1 to TRBJ2-3; D possibly corresponds to TRBD1 (5 bases). Germline V lookup: CDR1 SGHRS, CDR2 YFSETQ. The V end was cut by 4 bases, the J end by 2 bases, with 11 bases between. This CDR3 is 14 amino acids long. The CDR3 DNA reads as TGCGCCAGCAGCACTGGACACCTCACAGATACGCAGTATTTT. Protein sequence: CASSTGHLTDTQYF.

The sample holds a few counts of this clone. The V and J genes are TRBV19 and TRBJ2-7, with 10 bases fitting TRBD2. The CDR3 has 16 amino acids. Germline V CDR1 and CDR2: LNHDA, SQIVND (reference sequence). V lost 6 bases and J lost 5; bases outside the gene matches: 13. CDR3 bases: TGTGCCAGTAGCCGAGGCCTGGCTAGCGGGAGAGACGAGCAGTACTTC. It codes for CASSRGLASGRDEQYF.

This clone has a handful of counts. The chain is built from TRBV2 and TRBJ2-2, with a possible D match to TRBD1 (5 bases). V lost 3 bases to trimming and J lost 3 bases, with 11 bases between them. The V gene's germline CDR1 is SNHLY and CDR2 FYNNEI. The CDR3 sequence is 15 residues long. Here the CDR3 reads CASSDRQGHTGELFF. CDR3 sequence (DNA): TGTGCCAGCAGTGACAGGCAGGGCCACACCGGGGAGCTGTTTTTT.

The chain uses TRBV12-3 or TRBV12-4 and TRBJ1-5, with D perhaps matching TRBD1 (5 bases). CDR3 size: 12 residues. V was shortened by 10 bases and J by 2 bases, with 9 bases between the two germline ends. The CDR3 loop is CATKTGNQPQHF. The DNA for the CDR3 is TGTGCCACCAAGACAGGCAATCAGCCCCAGCATTTT.

This clone appeared once. This sequence joins TRBV9 and TRBJ2-7; 11 bases line up with TRBD1. Germline trimming cut 5 bases from V and 4 bases from J; bases unmatched to any gene: 11. In germline, CDR1 is SGDLS, CDR2 YYNGEE. The CDR3 loop spans 16 amino acids. For the CDR3, the DNA is TGTGCCAGCAGACCAACTAAAAGGGACAGGGGGTACGAGCAGTACTTC. The encoded protein is CASRPTKRDRGYEQYF.